This TCR beta chain was captured by sequencing in a study of blood T cell repertoires in COVID-19. Overall study context: Italy, Spain and the United States were the sources of the convalescent and acute COVID-19 samples.

Original methodology: By means of reference gene primer amplification, nucleated cell counts were estimated. Produced via immunoSEQ multiplex PCR; TCRdb's table is partial and in-frame only. V, J and clone size derive from that table, while D and trimming were established from the DNA sequence. Of some 200,000 clones listed, around 82% are singletons. V lost 4 bases and J 8 bases, leaving 12 bases between the germline ends. The CDR3 runs 12 residues. Germline values: CDR1 SGDLS, CDR2 YYNGEE. This chain joins TRBV9 and TRBJ1-2; D might be TRBD1 (5 bases). Sequenced: peripheral blood. The clonotype comes from a human donor with acute or convalescent COVID-19. The donor label of this sample is uncertain. The CDR3 here is CASSPPGLGYTF. DNA for the CDR3: TGTGCCAGCAGCCCCCCAGGGCTCGGCTACACCTTC. The full variable domain, in which reference TRBV9 and TRBJ1-2 provide the parts outside the CDR3, is DSGVTQTPKHLITATGQRVTLRCSPRSGDLSVYWYQQSLDQGLQFLIQYYNGEERAKGNILERFSAQQFPDLHSELNLSSLELGDSALYFCASSPPGLGYTFGSGTRLTVV.